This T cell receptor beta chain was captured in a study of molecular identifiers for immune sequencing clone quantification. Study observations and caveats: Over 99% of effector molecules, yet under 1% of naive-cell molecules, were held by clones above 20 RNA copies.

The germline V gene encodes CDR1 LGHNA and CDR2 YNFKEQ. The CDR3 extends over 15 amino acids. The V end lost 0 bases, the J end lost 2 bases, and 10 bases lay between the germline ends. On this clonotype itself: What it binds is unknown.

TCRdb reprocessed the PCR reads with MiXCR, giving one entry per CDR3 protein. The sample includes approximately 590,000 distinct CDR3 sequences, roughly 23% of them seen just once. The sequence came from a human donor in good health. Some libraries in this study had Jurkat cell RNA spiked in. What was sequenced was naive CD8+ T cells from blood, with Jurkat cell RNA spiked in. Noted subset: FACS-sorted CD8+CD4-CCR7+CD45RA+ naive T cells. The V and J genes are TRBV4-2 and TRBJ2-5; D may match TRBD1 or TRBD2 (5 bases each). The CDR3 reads CASSQDGRQQETQYF. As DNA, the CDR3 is TGTGCCAGCAGCCAAGATGGGAGACAGCAAGAGACCCAGTACTTC.